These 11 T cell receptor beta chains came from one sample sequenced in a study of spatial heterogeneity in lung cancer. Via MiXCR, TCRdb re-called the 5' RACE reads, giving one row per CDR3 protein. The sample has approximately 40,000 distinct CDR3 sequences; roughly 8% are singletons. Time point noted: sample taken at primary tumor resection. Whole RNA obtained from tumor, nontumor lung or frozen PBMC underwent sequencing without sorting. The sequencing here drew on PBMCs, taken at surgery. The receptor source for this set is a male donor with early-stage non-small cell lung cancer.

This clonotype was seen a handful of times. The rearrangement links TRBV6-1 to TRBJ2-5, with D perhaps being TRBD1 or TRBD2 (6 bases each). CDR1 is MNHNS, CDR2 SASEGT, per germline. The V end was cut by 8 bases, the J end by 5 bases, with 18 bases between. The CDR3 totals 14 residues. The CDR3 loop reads CASGRPGAGETQYF. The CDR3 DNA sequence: TGTGCCAGCGGCCGCCCGGGGGCGGGGGAGACCCAGTACTTC.

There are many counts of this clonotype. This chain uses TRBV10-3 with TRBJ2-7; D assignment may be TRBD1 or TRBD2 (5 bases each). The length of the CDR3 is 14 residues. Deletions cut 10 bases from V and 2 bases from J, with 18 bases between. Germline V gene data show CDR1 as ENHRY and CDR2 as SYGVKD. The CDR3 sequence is CATGADPPAYEQYF. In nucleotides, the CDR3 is TGTGCCACCGGGGCGGACCCTCCCGCCTACGAGCAGTACTTC.

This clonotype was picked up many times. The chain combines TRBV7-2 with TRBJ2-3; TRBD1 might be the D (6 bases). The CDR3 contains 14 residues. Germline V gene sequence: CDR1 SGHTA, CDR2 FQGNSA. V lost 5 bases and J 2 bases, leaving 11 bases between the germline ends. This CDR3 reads CASSPRTATDTQYF. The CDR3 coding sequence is TGTGCCAGCAGCCCGAGGACAGCCACAGATACGCAGTATTTT.

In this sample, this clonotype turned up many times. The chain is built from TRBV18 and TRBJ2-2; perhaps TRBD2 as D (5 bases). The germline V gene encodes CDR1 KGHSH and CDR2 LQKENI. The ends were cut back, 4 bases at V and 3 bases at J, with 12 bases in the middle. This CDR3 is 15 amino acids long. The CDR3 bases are TGTGCCAGCTCACAGGTTGGAGCGGACACCGGGGAGCTGTTTTTT. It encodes CASSQVGADTGELFF.

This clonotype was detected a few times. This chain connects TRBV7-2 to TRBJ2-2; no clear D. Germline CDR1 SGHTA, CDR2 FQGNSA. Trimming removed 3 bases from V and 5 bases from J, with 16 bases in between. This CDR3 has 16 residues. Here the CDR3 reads CASSFQLQITTGELFF. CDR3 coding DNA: TGTGCCAGCAGCTTTCAGCTCCAAATAACGACCGGGGAGCTGTTTTTT.

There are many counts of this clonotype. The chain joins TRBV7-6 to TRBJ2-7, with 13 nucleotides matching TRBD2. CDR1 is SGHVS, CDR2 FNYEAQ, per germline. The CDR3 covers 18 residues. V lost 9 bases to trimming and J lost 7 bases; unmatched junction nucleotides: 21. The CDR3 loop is CARANRTSGSSVSGEQYV. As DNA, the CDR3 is TGTGCCAGAGCCAATCGGACTAGCGGGAGTTCTGTCAGTGGGGAGCAGTACGTC.

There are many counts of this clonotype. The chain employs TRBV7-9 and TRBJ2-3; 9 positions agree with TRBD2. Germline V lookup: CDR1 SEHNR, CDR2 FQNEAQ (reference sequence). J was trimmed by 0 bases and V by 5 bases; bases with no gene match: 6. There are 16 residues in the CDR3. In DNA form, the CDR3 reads TGTGCCAGCAGCGATGGGACTAGCACCAGCACAGATACGCAGTATTTT. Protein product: CASSDGTSTSTDTQYF. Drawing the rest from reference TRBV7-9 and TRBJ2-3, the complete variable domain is DTGVSQNPRHKITKRGQNVTFRCDPISEHNRLYWYRQTLGQGPEFLTYFQNEAQLEKSRLLSDRFSAERPKGSFSTLEIQRTEQGDSAMYLCASSDGTSTSTDTQYFGPGTRLTVL.

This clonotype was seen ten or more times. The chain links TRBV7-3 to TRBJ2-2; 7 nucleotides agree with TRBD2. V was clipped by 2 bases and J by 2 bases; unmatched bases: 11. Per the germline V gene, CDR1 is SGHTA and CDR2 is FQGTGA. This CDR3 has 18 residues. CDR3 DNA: TGTGCCAGCAGCTTACGGGGCGGGCTAGCGGTTAACACCGGGGAGCTGTTTTTT. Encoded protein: CASSLRGGLAVNTGELFF.

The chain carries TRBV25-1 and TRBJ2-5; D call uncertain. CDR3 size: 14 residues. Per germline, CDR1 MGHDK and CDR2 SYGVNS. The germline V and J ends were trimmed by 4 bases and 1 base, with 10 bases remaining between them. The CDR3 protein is CASSGGRFQETQYF. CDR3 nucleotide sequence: TGTGCCAGCAGTGGCGGCAGATTCCAAGAGACCCAGTACTTC. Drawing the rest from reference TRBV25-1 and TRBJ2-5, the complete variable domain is EADIYQTPRYLVIGTGKKITLECSQTMGHDKMYWYQQDPGMELHLIHYSYGVNSTEKGDLSSESTVSRIRTEHFPLTLESARPSHTSQYLCASSGGRFQETQYFGPGTRLLVL.

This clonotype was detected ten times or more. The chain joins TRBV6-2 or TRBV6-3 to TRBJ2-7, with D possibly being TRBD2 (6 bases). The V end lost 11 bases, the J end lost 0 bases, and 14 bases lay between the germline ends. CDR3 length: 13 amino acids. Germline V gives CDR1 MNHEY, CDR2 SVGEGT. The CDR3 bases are TGTGCCGTCGGGGAGGACAACTCCTACGAGCAGTACTTC. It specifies CAVGEDNSYEQYF.

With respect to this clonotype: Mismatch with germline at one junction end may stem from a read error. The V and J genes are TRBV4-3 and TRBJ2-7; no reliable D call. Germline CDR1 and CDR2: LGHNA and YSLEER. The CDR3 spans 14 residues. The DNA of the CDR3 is TGCGCCAGCAGCCAAGACCGCGCCTCCCACGAGCAGTACTTC. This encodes CASSQDRASHEQYF.